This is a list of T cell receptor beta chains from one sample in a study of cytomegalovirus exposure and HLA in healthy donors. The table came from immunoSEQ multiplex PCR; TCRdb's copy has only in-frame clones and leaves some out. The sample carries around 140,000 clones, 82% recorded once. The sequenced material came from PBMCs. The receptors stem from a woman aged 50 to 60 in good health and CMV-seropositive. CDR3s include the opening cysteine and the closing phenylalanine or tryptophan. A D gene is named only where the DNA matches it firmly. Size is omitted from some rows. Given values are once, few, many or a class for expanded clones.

cdr3_nt: TGTGCCAGCAGTGAAATCGGGGGAACTGAAGCTTTCTTT; cdr3_aa: CASSEIGGTEAFF; v_call: TRBV2; d_call: .; clone_size: few; j_call: TRBJ1-1; cdr3_length: 13
cdr3_nt: TGCGCCAGCAGCTGGGGACAGGGGATGTACGAGCAGTACTTC; cdr3_aa: CASSWGQGMYEQYF; v_call: TRBV5-1; d_call: TRBD1; clone_size: .; j_call: TRBJ2-7; cdr3_length: 14
cdr3_nt: TGTGCCAGCACCGGTTCAGGGCCCTACAATGAGCAGTTCTTC; cdr3_aa: CASTGSGPYNEQFF; v_call: TRBV11-1; d_call: .; clone_size: .; j_call: TRBJ2-1; cdr3_length: 14
cdr3_nt: TGTGCCAGCAGAACCGGGACAGGGTTCTACAATGAGCAGTTCTTC; cdr3_aa: CASRTGTGFYNEQFF; v_call: TRBV6-5; d_call: TRBD1; clone_size: .; j_call: TRBJ2-1; cdr3_length: 15
cdr3_nt: TGCGCCAGCAGCCCGGGACAGTTCAGCTCCTATAATTCACCCCTCCACTTT; cdr3_aa: CASSPGQFSSYNSPLHF; v_call: TRBV4-3; d_call: TRBD1; clone_size: .; j_call: TRBJ1-6; cdr3_length: 17
cdr3_nt: TGTGCCAGCAGTCGGCGGGGGCACCAAGAGACCCAGTACTTC; cdr3_aa: CASSRRGHQETQYF; v_call: TRBV6-5; d_call: .; clone_size: .; j_call: TRBJ2-5; cdr3_length: 14
cdr3_nt: TGTGCCAGCAGTTCCCGACATGCTAGCACAGATACGCAGTATTTT; cdr3_aa: CASSSRHASTDTQYF; v_call: TRBV28; d_call: .; clone_size: .; j_call: TRBJ2-3; cdr3_length: 15
cdr3_nt: TGTGCCACCCGTCTCGGGGGGGAGACCCAGTACTTC; cdr3_aa: CATRLGGETQYF; v_call: TRBV6-6; d_call: TRBD2; clone_size: .; j_call: TRBJ2-5; cdr3_length: 12
cdr3_nt: TGTGCCAGCAGTGAATTGGGGGGGATAGCTAATTCACCCCTCCACTTT; cdr3_aa: CASSELGGIANSPLHF; v_call: TRBV2; d_call: .; clone_size: once; j_call: TRBJ1-6; cdr3_length: 16
cdr3_nt: TGTGCCAGCAGCGAGACAGGTAACTCCTACAATGAGCAGTTCTTC; cdr3_aa: CASSETGNSYNEQFF; v_call: TRBV11-2; d_call: .; clone_size: .; j_call: TRBJ2-1; cdr3_length: 15
cdr3_nt: TGTGCCAGTAGACAGGAATATGGATTCTATAGCAATCAGCCCCAGCATTTT; cdr3_aa: CASRQEYGFYSNQPQHF; v_call: TRBV19; d_call: .; clone_size: .; j_call: TRBJ1-5; cdr3_length: 17
cdr3_nt: TGTGCCAGCAGCCTACAGGGGGCGCGGGGCAATCAGCCCCAGCATTTT; cdr3_aa: CASSLQGARGNQPQHF; v_call: TRBV2; d_call: TRBD1; clone_size: .; j_call: TRBJ1-5; cdr3_length: 16
cdr3_nt: TGTGCCAGCAGCCCTATCTGGACAGGGAGCTATGGCTACACCTTC; cdr3_aa: CASSPIWTGSYGYTF; v_call: TRBV9; d_call: TRBD1; clone_size: .; j_call: TRBJ1-2; cdr3_length: 15
cdr3_nt: TGTGCCAGCAGTGAACGAGCGGGGGGCCTGTACTTC; cdr3_aa: CASSERAGGLYF; v_call: TRBV2; d_call: TRBD2; clone_size: .; j_call: TRBJ2-5; cdr3_length: 12
cdr3_nt: TGTGCCAGCAGCGTAGCCCCGGGGGATAGGGGAAGTGAAAAACTGTTTTTT; cdr3_aa: CASSVAPGDRGSEKLFF; v_call: TRBV9; d_call: .; clone_size: once; j_call: TRBJ1-4; cdr3_length: 17
cdr3_nt: TGTGCCTGGAGTGTAACAGGGAACAATCAGCCCCAGCATTTT; cdr3_aa: CAWSVTGNNQPQHF; v_call: TRBV30; d_call: .; clone_size: .; j_call: TRBJ1-5; cdr3_length: 14
cdr3_nt: TGTGCCACCAGCAGAGATCGGCCGGGGTCCTACGAGCAGTACTTC; cdr3_aa: CATSRDRPGSYEQYF; v_call: TRBV15; d_call: .; clone_size: few; j_call: TRBJ2-7; cdr3_length: 15
cdr3_nt: TGTGCCGGATCACAGGGAAGGGATCAGCCCCAGCATTTT; cdr3_aa: CAGSQGRDQPQHF; v_call: TRBV2; d_call: .; clone_size: .; j_call: TRBJ1-5; cdr3_length: 13
cdr3_nt: TGTGCCAGCAGCTTAGGAAGCGGAGGGGCAGGCACTGAAGCTTTCTTT; cdr3_aa: CASSLGSGGAGTEAFF; v_call: TRBV7-9; d_call: .; clone_size: .; j_call: TRBJ1-1; cdr3_length: 16
cdr3_nt: TGCGCCAGCAGCTTGGACAACTCCTACGAGCAGTACTTC; cdr3_aa: CASSLDNSYEQYF; v_call: TRBV5-1; d_call: .; clone_size: .; j_call: TRBJ2-7; cdr3_length: 13
cdr3_nt: TGTGCCAGCAGCGTAGGCATAGGGGAGAACACCGGGGAGCTGTTTTTT; cdr3_aa: CASSVGIGENTGELFF; v_call: TRBV9; d_call: .; clone_size: .; j_call: TRBJ2-2; cdr3_length: 16
cdr3_nt: TGTGCCAGCAGCGTAGCGCCGGGGGAGAGGACTGAAGCTTTCTTT; cdr3_aa: CASSVAPGERTEAFF; v_call: TRBV9; d_call: .; clone_size: .; j_call: TRBJ1-1; cdr3_length: 15
cdr3_nt: TGTGCCAGCAGCTTATACAGGGCCAAAAACATTCAGTACTTC; cdr3_aa: CASSLYRAKNIQYF; v_call: TRBV7-3; d_call: .; clone_size: .; j_call: TRBJ2-4; cdr3_length: 14
cdr3_nt: TGTGCCAGCGCCCCCGACAGGGTCGGAACCGGGGAGCTGTTTTTT; cdr3_aa: CASAPDRVGTGELFF; v_call: TRBV27; d_call: TRBD1; clone_size: .; j_call: TRBJ2-2; cdr3_length: 15
cdr3_nt: TGTGCCAGCAGTTACGGCGGGGCTGGAAACACCATATATTTT; cdr3_aa: CASSYGGAGNTIYF; v_call: TRBV6-5; d_call: .; clone_size: .; j_call: TRBJ1-3; cdr3_length: 14
cdr3_nt: TGTGCCAGCAGCTTGAGCGGGATGGCCTACAATGAGCAGTTCTTC; cdr3_aa: CASSLSGMAYNEQFF; v_call: TRBV11-1; d_call: TRBD2; clone_size: few; j_call: TRBJ2-1; cdr3_length: 15
cdr3_nt: TGTGCCAGCCACTTAGCGGGATCTTCCTACGAGCAGTACTTC; cdr3_aa: CASHLAGSSYEQYF; v_call: TRBV28; d_call: TRBD2; clone_size: .; j_call: TRBJ2-7; cdr3_length: 14
cdr3_nt: TGTGCCAGCAGTTACTCTGGACAGGGCCACGAGCAGTACTTC; cdr3_aa: CASSYSGQGHEQYF; v_call: TRBV6-6; d_call: TRBD1; clone_size: .; j_call: TRBJ2-7; cdr3_length: 14
cdr3_nt: TGTGCCAGCAGCTTAGTTCCCCGGACTAGCGGGCTATACGAGCAGTACTTC; cdr3_aa: CASSLVPRTSGLYEQYF; v_call: TRBV7-9; d_call: TRBD2; clone_size: .; j_call: TRBJ2-7; cdr3_length: 17
cdr3_nt: TGTGCCAGCAGTTTAGGCAGGGGATGGGATCAGCCCCAGCATTTT; cdr3_aa: CASSLGRGWDQPQHF; v_call: TRBV27; d_call: .; clone_size: .; j_call: TRBJ1-5; cdr3_length: 15
cdr3_nt: TGTGCCAGCAGCAACCCGGGACAGGGTACTGAAAAACTGTTTTTT; cdr3_aa: CASSNPGQGTEKLFF; v_call: TRBV6-1; d_call: TRBD1; clone_size: few; j_call: TRBJ1-4; cdr3_length: 15
cdr3_nt: TGTGCCAGCAGTTTAAGCGGGGGGGCCTTCAATGAGCAGTTCTTC; cdr3_aa: CASSLSGGAFNEQFF; v_call: TRBV2; d_call: TRBD2; clone_size: .; j_call: TRBJ2-1; cdr3_length: 15
cdr3_nt: TGTGCCAGCAGTTTAAATGGGGCAAACTATGGCTACACCTTC; cdr3_aa: CASSLNGANYGYTF; v_call: TRBV28; d_call: .; clone_size: .; j_call: TRBJ1-2; cdr3_length: 14
cdr3_nt: TGCAGCGTTGGGGGCCTAAGGACTAGCTACGAGCAGTACTTC; cdr3_aa: CSVGGLRTSYEQYF; v_call: TRBV29-1; d_call: TRBD2; clone_size: once; j_call: TRBJ2-7; cdr3_length: 14
cdr3_nt: TGTGCCAGCACCCGGGCCCCGGGGACTGAAGCTTTCTTT; cdr3_aa: CASTRAPGTEAFF; v_call: TRBV9; d_call: .; clone_size: .; j_call: TRBJ1-1; cdr3_length: 13
cdr3_nt: TGTGCCAGTGGACGGGGGGGGCCCTACGAGCAGTACTTC; cdr3_aa: CASGRGGPYEQYF; v_call: TRBV14; d_call: TRBD2; clone_size: .; j_call: TRBJ2-7; cdr3_length: 13
cdr3_nt: TGTGCCAGCAGCGATGCAGGGTTGTTTAACTATGGCTACACCTTC; cdr3_aa: CASSDAGLFNYGYTF; v_call: TRBV9; d_call: .; clone_size: .; j_call: TRBJ1-2; cdr3_length: 15
cdr3_nt: TGCGCCAGCAGCTTGGCAGTGACTAGCGGGAGTAGGGGAAGGGAGACCCAGTACTTC; cdr3_aa: CASSLAVTSGSRGRETQYF; v_call: TRBV5-1; d_call: TRBD2; clone_size: .; j_call: TRBJ2-5; cdr3_length: 19
cdr3_nt: TGCGCCAGCAGCAGGACAGGGGTGACTGAAGCTTTCTTT; cdr3_aa: CASSRTGVTEAFF; v_call: TRBV5-1; d_call: TRBD1; clone_size: .; j_call: TRBJ1-1; cdr3_length: 13
cdr3_nt: TGCACCAGCAGCCAAGATTCTCTCCCCCACAGTGAGGGTAATGAAAAACTGTTTTTT; cdr3_aa: CTSSQDSLPHSEGNEKLFF; v_call: TRBV1; d_call: .; clone_size: .; j_call: TRBJ1-4; cdr3_length: 19
cdr3_nt: TGCGCCAGCAGCTTGGCGGGACAGGGGATGGAAAAACTGTTTTTT; cdr3_aa: CASSLAGQGMEKLFF; v_call: TRBV5-1; d_call: TRBD1; clone_size: .; j_call: TRBJ1-4; cdr3_length: 15
cdr3_nt: TGTGCCTGGAGTGCCCCCCGACAGGGGCAAACCAATGAGCAGTTCTTC; cdr3_aa: CAWSAPRQGQTNEQFF; v_call: TRBV30; d_call: TRBD1; clone_size: .; j_call: TRBJ2-1; cdr3_length: 16
cdr3_nt: TGTGCCAGCAGCCGGGGGGCGGGGCACACCGGGGAGCTGTTTTTT; cdr3_aa: CASSRGAGHTGELFF; v_call: TRBV6-6; d_call: .; clone_size: .; j_call: TRBJ2-2; cdr3_length: 15
cdr3_nt: TGTGCCAGCAGTGAAGCCCAGGATAACTATGGCTACACCTTC; cdr3_aa: CASSEAQDNYGYTF; v_call: TRBV6-1; d_call: .; clone_size: .; j_call: TRBJ1-2; cdr3_length: 14
cdr3_nt: TGTGCCAGCAGTTACCGACAGGGGAATTCACCCCTCCACTTT; cdr3_aa: CASSYRQGNSPLHF; v_call: TRBV6-5; d_call: TRBD1; clone_size: .; j_call: TRBJ1-6; cdr3_length: 14
cdr3_nt: TGTGCCAGCAGGCGCCGGGGCGGGGGGGAGAAGGAGCAGTACTTC; cdr3_aa: CASRRRGGGEKEQYF; v_call: TRBV6-6; d_call: TRBD2; clone_size: once; j_call: TRBJ2-5; cdr3_length: 15
cdr3_nt: TGTGCCAGCAGCACCCAGGGTTCCCCCGGGCCCCAGCATTTT; cdr3_aa: CASSTQGSPGPQHF; v_call: TRBV7-2; d_call: .; clone_size: .; j_call: TRBJ1-5; cdr3_length: 14
cdr3_nt: TGTGCCAGCAGCTGGAATAGAGGAGCCCAGTACTTC; cdr3_aa: CASSWNRGAQYF; v_call: TRBV7-6; d_call: .; clone_size: .; j_call: TRBJ2-5; cdr3_length: 12
cdr3_nt: TGCGCCAGCAGCTTGGACAGGGGTCCTTTTAATGAAAAACTGTTTTTT; cdr3_aa: CASSLDRGPFNEKLFF; v_call: TRBV5-1; d_call: TRBD1; clone_size: .; j_call: TRBJ1-4; cdr3_length: 16
cdr3_nt: TGTGCCAGCTCACCATTTTTGGAGACAGGGGACTCGGGCACTGAAGCTTTCTTT; cdr3_aa: CASSPFLETGDSGTEAFF; v_call: TRBV18; d_call: TRBD1; clone_size: .; j_call: TRBJ1-1; cdr3_length: 18
cdr3_nt: TGTGCCAGCAGCTTAGATCCGGGACAGGGGTGGAATGAGCAGTTCTTC; cdr3_aa: CASSLDPGQGWNEQFF; v_call: TRBV7-8; d_call: TRBD1; clone_size: once; j_call: TRBJ2-1; cdr3_length: 16
cdr3_nt: TGTGCCAGCAGTGGGCAGGGGGCAAGATCCTATAATTCACCCCTCCACTTT; cdr3_aa: CASSGQGARSYNSPLHF; v_call: TRBV6-1; d_call: TRBD1; clone_size: .; j_call: TRBJ1-6; cdr3_length: 17